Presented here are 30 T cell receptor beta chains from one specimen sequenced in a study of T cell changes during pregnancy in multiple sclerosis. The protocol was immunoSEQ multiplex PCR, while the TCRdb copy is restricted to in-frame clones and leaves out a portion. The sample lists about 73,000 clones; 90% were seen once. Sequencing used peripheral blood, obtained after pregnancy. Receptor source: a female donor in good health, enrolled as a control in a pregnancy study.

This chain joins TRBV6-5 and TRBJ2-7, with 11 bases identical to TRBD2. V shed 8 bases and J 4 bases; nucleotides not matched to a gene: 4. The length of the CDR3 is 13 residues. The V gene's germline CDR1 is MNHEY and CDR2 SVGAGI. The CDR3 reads CASRLAGFYEQYF. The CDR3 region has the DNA TGTGCCAGCCGACTAGCGGGATTTTACGAGCAGTACTTC.

The CDR3 loop is CASSSTGPGNNEQFF. The CDR3 coding sequence is TGCGCCAGCAGCTCGACAGGACCGGGCAACAATGAGCAGTTCTTC. The V gene is TRBV5-1, the J gene TRBJ2-1; D is possibly TRBD1 (6 bases). Germline V gives CDR1 SGHRS, CDR2 YFSETQ. V lost 3 bases and J lost 5, with 15 bases in between. The CDR3 consists of 15 residues.

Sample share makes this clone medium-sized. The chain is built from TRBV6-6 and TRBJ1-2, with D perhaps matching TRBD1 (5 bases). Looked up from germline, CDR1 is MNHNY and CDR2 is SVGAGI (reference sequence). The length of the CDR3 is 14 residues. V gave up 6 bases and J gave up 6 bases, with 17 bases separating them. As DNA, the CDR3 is TGTGCCAGCAGCTGGGGGGTGACAGCTGATGGCTACACCTTC. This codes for CASSWGVTADGYTF.

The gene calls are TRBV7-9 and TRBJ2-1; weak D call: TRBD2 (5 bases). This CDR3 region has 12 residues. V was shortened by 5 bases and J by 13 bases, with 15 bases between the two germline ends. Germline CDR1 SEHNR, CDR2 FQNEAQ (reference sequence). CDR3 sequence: CASSLSERFQFF. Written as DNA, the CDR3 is TGTGCCAGCAGCCTTAGCGAGCGATTCCAGTTCTTC.

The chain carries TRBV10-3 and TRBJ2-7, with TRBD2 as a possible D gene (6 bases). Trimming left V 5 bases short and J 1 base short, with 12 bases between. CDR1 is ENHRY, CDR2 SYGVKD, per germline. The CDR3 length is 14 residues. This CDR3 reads CAISSASESYEQYF. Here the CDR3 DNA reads TGTGCCATCAGTTCGGCTAGCGAGTCCTACGAGCAGTACTTC.

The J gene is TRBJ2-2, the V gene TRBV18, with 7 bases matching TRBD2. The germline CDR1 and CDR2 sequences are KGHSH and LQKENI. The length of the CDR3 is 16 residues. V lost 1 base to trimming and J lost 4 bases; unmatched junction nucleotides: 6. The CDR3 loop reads CASSPLPGGSTGELFF. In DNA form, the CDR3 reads TGTGCCAGCTCACCACTCCCGGGAGGAAGCACCGGGGAGCTGTTTTTT.

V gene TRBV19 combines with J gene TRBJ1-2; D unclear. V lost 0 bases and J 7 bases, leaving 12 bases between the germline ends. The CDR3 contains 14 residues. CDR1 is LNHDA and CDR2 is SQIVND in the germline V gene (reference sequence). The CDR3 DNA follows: TGTGCCAGTAGTATAGATCTTGTCGGGTCTGGCTACACCTTC. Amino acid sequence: CASSIDLVGSGYTF.

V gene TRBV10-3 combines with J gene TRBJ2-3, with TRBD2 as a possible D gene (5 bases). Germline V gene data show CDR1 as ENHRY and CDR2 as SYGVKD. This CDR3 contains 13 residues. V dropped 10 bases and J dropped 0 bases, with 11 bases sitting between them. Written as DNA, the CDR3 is TGTGCCACCGAGGGATCTAGCACAGATACGCAGTATTTT. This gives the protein CATEGSSTDTQYF.

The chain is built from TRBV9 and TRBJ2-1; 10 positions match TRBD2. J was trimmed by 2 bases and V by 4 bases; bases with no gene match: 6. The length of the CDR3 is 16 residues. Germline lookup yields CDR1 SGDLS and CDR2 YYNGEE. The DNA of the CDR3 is TGTGCCAGCAGCACTAGAGCGGGGGGGGCCTACAATGAGCAGTTCTTC. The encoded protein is CASSTRAGGAYNEQFF.

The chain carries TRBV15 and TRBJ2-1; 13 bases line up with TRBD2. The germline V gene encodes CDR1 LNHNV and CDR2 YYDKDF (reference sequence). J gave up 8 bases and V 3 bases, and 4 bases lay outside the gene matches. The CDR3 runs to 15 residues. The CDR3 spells CATSRSTSGRDEQFF. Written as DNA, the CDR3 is TGTGCCACCAGCAGGTCCACTAGCGGGAGGGATGAGCAGTTCTTC. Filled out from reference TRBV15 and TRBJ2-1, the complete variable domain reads DAMVIQNPRYQVTQFGKPVTLSCSQTLNHNVMYWYQQKSSQAPKLLFHYYDKDFNNEADTPDNFQSRRPNTSFCFLDIRSPGLGDTAMYLCATSRSTSGRDEQFFGPGTRLTVL.

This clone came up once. In DNA, the CDR3 is TGTGCCAGCAGTCGGGACAGGGTAGGGCATGAGCAGTTCTTC. Its protein is CASSRDRVGHEQFF. The chain recombines TRBV6-6 with TRBJ2-1, with 9 bases identical to TRBD1. The germline gives CDR1 MNHNY, CDR2 SVGAGI (reference sequence). The CDR3 length is 14 residues. J gave up 8 bases and V 5 bases, and 7 bases lay outside the gene matches.

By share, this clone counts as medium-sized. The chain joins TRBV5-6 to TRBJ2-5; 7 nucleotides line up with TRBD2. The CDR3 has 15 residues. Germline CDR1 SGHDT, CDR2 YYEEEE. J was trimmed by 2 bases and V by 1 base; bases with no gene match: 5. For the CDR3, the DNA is TGTGCCAGCAGCTTGAATGGGCGGGGGCAAGAGACCCAGTACTTC. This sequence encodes CASSLNGRGQETQYF.

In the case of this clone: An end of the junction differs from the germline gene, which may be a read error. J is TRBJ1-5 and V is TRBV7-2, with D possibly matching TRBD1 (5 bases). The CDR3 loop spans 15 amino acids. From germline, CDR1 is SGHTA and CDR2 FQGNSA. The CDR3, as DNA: TGTGCCAGCAGTTTAGGCAGGGCAAGCAATCAGCCCCAGCATTTT. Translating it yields CASSLGRASNQPQHF. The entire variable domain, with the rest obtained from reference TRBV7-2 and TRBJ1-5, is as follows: GAGVSQSPSNKVTEKGKDVELRCDPISGHTALYWYRQSLGQGLEFLIYFQGNSAPDKSGLPSDRFSAERTGGSVSTLTIQRTQQEDSAVYLCASSLGRASNQPQHFGDGTRLSIL.

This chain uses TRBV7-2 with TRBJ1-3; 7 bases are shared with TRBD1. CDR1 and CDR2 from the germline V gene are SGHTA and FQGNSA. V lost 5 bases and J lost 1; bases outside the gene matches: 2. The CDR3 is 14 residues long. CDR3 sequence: CASSPGQSGNTIYF. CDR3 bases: TGTGCCAGCAGCCCGGGACAGTCTGGAAACACCATATATTTT.

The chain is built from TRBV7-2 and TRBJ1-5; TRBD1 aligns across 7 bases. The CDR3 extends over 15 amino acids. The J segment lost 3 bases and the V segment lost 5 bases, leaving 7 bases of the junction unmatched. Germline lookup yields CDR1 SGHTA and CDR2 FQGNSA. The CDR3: CASSPTTGLNQPQHF. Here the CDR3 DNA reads TGTGCCAGCAGCCCAACGACAGGGCTCAATCAGCCCCAGCATTTT.

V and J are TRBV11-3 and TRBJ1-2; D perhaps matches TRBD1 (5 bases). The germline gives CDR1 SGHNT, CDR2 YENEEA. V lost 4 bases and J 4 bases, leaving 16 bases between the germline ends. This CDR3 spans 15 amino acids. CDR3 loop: CASSWWKDKGYGYTF. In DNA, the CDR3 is TGTGCCAGCAGCTGGTGGAAGGACAAAGGCTATGGCTACACCTTC.

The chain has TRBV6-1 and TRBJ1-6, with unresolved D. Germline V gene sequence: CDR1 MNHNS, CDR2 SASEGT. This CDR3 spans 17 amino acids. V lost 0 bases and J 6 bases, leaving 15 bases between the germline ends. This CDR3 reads CASSEARAAGSNSPLHF. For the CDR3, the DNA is TGTGCCAGCAGTGAAGCGAGGGCTGCCGGGAGTAATTCACCCCTCCACTTT.

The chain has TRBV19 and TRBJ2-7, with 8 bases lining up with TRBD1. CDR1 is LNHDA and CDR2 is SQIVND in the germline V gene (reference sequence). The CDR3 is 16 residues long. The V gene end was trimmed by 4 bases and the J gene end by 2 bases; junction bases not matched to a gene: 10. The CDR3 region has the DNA TGTGCCAGTAGTAGATCTGACAGGGGTGAGACCTACGAGCAGTACTTC. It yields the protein CASSRSDRGETYEQYF. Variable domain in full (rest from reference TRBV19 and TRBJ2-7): DGGITQSPKYLFRKEGQNVTLSCEQNLNHDAMYWYRQDPGQGLRLIYYSQIVNDFQKGDIAEGYSVSREKKESFPLTVTSAQKNPTAFYLCASSRSDRGETYEQYFGPGTRLTVT.

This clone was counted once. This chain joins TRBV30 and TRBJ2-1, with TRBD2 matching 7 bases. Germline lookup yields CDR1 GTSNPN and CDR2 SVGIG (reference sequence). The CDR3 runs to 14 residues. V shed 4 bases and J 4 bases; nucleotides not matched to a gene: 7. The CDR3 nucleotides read TGTGCCTGGATGCGTGCGGGAGCGTACAATGAGCAGTTCTTC. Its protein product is CAWMRAGAYNEQFF.

The CDR3 sequence is CASSDSDSPLHF. CDR3 DNA sequence: TGTGCCAGCAGTGACTCAGATTCACCCCTCCACTTT. V is TRBV2 and J is TRBJ1-6; no reliable D call. The CDR3 covers 12 residues. Germline CDR1 reads SNHLY; CDR2 reads FYNNEI. Trimming stripped 3 bases from V and 8 bases from J, with 5 bases between. The full variable domain, its missing parts supplied by reference TRBV2 and TRBJ1-6, is EPEVTQTPSHQVTQMGQEVILRCVPISNHLYFYWYRQILGQKVEFLVSFYNNEISEKSEIFDDQFSVERPDGSNFTLKIRSTKLEDSAMYFCASSDSDSPLHFGNGTRLTVT.

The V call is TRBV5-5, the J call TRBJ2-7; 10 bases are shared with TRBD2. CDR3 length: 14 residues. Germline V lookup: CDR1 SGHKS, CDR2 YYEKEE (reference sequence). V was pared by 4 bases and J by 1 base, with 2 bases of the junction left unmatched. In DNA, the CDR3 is TGTGCCAGCAGCGTACTAGCGGGATCCTACGAGCAGTACTTC. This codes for CASSVLAGSYEQYF.

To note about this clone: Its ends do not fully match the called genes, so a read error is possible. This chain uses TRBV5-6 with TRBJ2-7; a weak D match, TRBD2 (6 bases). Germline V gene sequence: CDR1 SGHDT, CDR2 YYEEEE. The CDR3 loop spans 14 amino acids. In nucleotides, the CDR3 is TGTGCCAGCAGATTGGAGGGGCAGACCTACGAGCAGTACTTC. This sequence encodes CASRLEGQTYEQYF.

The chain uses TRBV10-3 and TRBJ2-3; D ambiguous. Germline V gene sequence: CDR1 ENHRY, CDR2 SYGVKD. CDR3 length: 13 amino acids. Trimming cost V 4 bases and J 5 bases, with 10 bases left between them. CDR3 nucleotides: TGTGCCATCAGTGGCGTTAGAGGAGATACGCAGTATTTT. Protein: CAISGVRGDTQYF.

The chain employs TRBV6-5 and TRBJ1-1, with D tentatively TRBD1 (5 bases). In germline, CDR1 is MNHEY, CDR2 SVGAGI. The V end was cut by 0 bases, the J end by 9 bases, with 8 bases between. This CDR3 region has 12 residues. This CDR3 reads CASSYSGGKAFF. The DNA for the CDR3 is TGTGCCAGCAGTTACTCGGGGGGGAAAGCTTTCTTT.

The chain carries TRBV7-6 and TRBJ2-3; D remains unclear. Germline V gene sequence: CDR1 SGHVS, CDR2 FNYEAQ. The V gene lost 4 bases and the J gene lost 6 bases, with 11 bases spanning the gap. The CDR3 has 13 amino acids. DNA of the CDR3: TGTGCCAGCAGCTCCGCCTCCGGGGATACGCAGTATTTT. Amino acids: CASSSASGDTQYF.

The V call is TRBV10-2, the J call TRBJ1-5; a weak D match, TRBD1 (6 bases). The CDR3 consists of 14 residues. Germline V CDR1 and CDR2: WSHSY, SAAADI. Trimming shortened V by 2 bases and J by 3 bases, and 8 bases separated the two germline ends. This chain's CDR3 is CASSEQGLNQPQHF. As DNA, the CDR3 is TGCGCCAGCAGTGAGCAGGGGCTCAATCAGCCCCAGCATTTT.

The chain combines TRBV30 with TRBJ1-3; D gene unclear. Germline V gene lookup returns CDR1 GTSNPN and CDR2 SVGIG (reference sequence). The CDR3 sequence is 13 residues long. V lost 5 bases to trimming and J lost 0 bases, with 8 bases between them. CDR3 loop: CAWDHSSGNTIYF. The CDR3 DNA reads TGTGCCTGGGATCACAGCTCTGGAAACACCATATATTTT.

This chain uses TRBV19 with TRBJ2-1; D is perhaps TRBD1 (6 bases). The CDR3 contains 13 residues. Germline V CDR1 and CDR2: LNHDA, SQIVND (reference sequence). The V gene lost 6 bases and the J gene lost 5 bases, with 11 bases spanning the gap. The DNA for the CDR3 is TGTGCCAGTAGACAGGGACAAGACAATGAGCAGTTCTTC. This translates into CASRQGQDNEQFF. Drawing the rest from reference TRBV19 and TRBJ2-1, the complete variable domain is DGGITQSPKYLFRKEGQNVTLSCEQNLNHDAMYWYRQDPGQGLRLIYYSQIVNDFQKGDIAEGYSVSREKKESFPLTVTSAQKNPTAFYLCASRQGQDNEQFFGPGTRLTVL.

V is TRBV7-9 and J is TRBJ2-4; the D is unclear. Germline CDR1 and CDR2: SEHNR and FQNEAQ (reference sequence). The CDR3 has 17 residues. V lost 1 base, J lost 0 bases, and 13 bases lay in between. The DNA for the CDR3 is TGTGCCAGCAGCTTAGAGGAGACTTCACTAGCCAAAAACATTCAGTACTTC. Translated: CASSLEETSLAKNIQYF.

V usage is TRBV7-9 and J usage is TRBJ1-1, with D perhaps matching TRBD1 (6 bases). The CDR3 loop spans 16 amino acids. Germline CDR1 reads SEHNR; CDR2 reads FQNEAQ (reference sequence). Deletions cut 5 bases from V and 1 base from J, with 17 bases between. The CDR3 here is CASSLGGLTGNTEAFF. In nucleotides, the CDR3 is TGTGCCAGCAGCCTCGGTGGGCTGACAGGGAACACTGAAGCTTTCTTT.